Below are 32 T cell receptor beta chains sequenced from a single sample in a study of cytomegalovirus exposure and HLA in healthy donors. It was with 60 Vbeta and 13 Jbeta primers that the PCR ran. Some clones are missing from TCRdb's copy, which holds only in-frame ones; the method was immunoSEQ multiplex PCR. The data hold some 82,000 clones, with less than 85% observed a single time. The source material was PBMCs. These receptors originate from a woman in her 50s in good health and CMV-seronegative.

This clone appeared a few times. The rearrangement uses TRBV15 and TRBJ2-5; 7 positions agree with TRBD1. Germline V gene data show CDR1 as LNHNV and CDR2 as YYDKDF (reference sequence). The CDR3 is 15 residues long. Trimming took 0 bases from V and 5 from J; bases not matched to a gene: 6. CDR3 DNA: TGTGCCACCAGCAGAGACCGGACAGGTGGTGAGACCCAGTACTTC. Protein sequence: CATSRDRTGGETQYF.

The chain couples TRBV19 to TRBJ1-2, with 8 nucleotides matching TRBD1. V was clipped by 0 bases and J by 7 bases; unmatched bases: 4. CDR3 size: 14 residues. Germline values: CDR1 LNHDA, CDR2 SQIVND (reference sequence). The CDR3 region is CASSIEAGGSGYTF. Here the CDR3 DNA reads TGTGCCAGTAGTATAGAGGCAGGGGGCAGTGGCTACACCTTC.

The chain joins TRBV9 to TRBJ1-6, with D tentatively TRBD1 (5 bases). Germline V gives CDR1 SGDLS, CDR2 YYNGEE. CDR3 length: 13 residues. V dropped 6 bases and J dropped 6 bases, with 10 bases sitting between them. The CDR3 loop is CASNTGFNSPLHF. For the CDR3, the DNA is TGTGCCAGCAATACAGGATTTAATTCACCCCTCCACTTT.

The genes are TRBV11-1 and TRBJ1-1; D not certain. V dropped 5 bases and J dropped 5 bases, with 15 bases sitting between them. Germline CDR1 and CDR2: SGHAT and FQDESV (reference sequence). The CDR3 spans 14 residues. CDR3 amino acids: CASSPRRLETEAFF. In nucleotides, the CDR3 is TGTGCCAGCAGCCCCCGTAGGCTGGAGACTGAAGCTTTCTTT.

This chain connects TRBV5-4 to TRBJ1-2; D remains ambiguous. CDR3 size: 15 residues. V lost 2 bases, J lost 4 bases, and 15 bases lay in between. The germline V gene encodes CDR1 SGHNT and CDR2 YYREEE (reference sequence). The CDR3 protein is CASSFASQAFYGYTF. For the CDR3, the DNA is TGTGCCAGCAGCTTTGCGTCTCAAGCTTTCTATGGCTACACCTTC.

The chain joins TRBV6-5 to TRBJ1-6; D possibly corresponds to TRBD1 (5 bases). Germline CDR1 and CDR2: MNHEY and SVGAGI. The CDR3 extends over 13 amino acids. The V and J ends lost 2 bases and 9 bases respectively, with 8 bases between them. In nucleotides, the CDR3 is TGTGCCAGCAGTTACCTCAGGGTTTCACCCCTCCACTTT. Translated, it gives CASSYLRVSPLHF.

This clone has just one count. The gene calls are TRBV5-6 and TRBJ2-2; tentatively, D is TRBD1 (6 bases). V lost 5 bases to trimming and J lost 6 bases, with 17 bases between them. The CDR3 runs to 15 residues. CDR1 and CDR2 from the germline V gene are SGHDT and YYEEEE. This chain's CDR3 is CASRGVGANAGELFF. CDR3 bases: TGTGCCAGCAGGGGCGTGGGGGCGAATGCCGGGGAGCTGTTTTTT.

This chain links TRBV29-1 with TRBJ2-6; D might be TRBD2 (5 bases). The CDR3 has 14 residues. Germline V CDR1 and CDR2: SQVTM, ANQGSEA. The ends were cut back, 4 bases at V and 0 bases at J, with 7 bases in the middle. The CDR3 coding sequence is TGCAGCGTTGTCGAGGGCTCTGGGGCCAACGTCCTGACTTTC. It yields the protein CSVVEGSGANVLTF. The entire variable domain, with the rest obtained from reference TRBV29-1 and TRBJ2-6, is as follows: SAVISQKPSRDICQRGTSLTIQCQVDSQVTMMFWYRQQPGQSLTLIATANQGSEATYESGFVIDKFPISRPNLTFSTLTVSNMSPEDSSIYLCSVVEGSGANVLTFGAGSRLTVL.

This clone was detected once. This chain links TRBV7-6 with TRBJ2-1; 12 bases map to TRBD1. This CDR3 is built from 18 residues. Losses at the gene ends were 2 bases for V and 7 bases for J; bases not matched to a gene: 12. Germline values: CDR1 SGHVS, CDR2 FNYEAQ. CDR3 residues: CASSLMAAGTGGFNEQFF. CDR3 in DNA: TGTGCCAGCAGCTTAATGGCAGCTGGGACAGGGGGCTTTAATGAGCAGTTCTTC.

The genes are TRBV7-3 and TRBJ2-3; 8 nucleotides line up with TRBD2. Germline V CDR1 and CDR2: SGHTA, FQGTGA. With V trimmed by 3 bases and J by 4 bases, 6 bases remained unmatched. The CDR3 has 15 residues. The DNA of the CDR3 is TGTGCCAGCAGCTTTTCCGGGAGGGCCTCAGATACGCAGTATTTT. This sequence encodes CASSFSGRASDTQYF.

The rearrangement links TRBV6-1 to TRBJ1-1, with 8 bases matching TRBD1. CDR1 MNHNS and CDR2 SASEGT come from the germline V gene. With V trimmed by 3 bases and J by 11 bases, 11 bases remained unmatched. This CDR3 contains 14 residues. The CDR3 nucleotides read TGTGCCAGCAGTGAGGGACAGGCTCCCATCGAGGCTTTCTTT. Its protein product is CASSEGQAPIEAFF.

The V call is TRBV6-6, the J call TRBJ1-4; D uncertain. The germline gives CDR1 MNHNY, CDR2 SVGAGI (reference sequence). Trimming removed 7 bases from V and 4 bases from J, with 13 bases in between. This CDR3 spans 14 amino acids. The CDR3 here is CASTPPGYNEKLFF. The CDR3 bases are TGTGCCAGCACTCCACCCGGGTATAATGAAAAACTGTTTTTT.

This chain links TRBV6-6 with TRBJ2-1; no reliable D call. This CDR3 has 15 residues. The V end was cut by 6 bases, the J end by 3 bases, with 15 bases between. Germline CDR1 is MNHNY and CDR2 is SVGAGI (reference sequence). CDR3 protein: CASSPTDFGYNEQFF. The CDR3, as DNA: TGTGCCAGCAGCCCCACCGATTTCGGCTACAATGAGCAGTTCTTC.

This chain connects TRBV18 to TRBJ1-6; 7 bases agree with TRBD1. Per germline, CDR1 KGHSH and CDR2 LQKENI. This CDR3 contains 17 residues. After removal of 3 bases from V and 10 bases from J, the junction contained 15 bases not matched to a gene. CDR3 sequence (DNA): TGTGCCAGCTCACCGCGACAGGGATCCAACTTGGCATCACCCCTCCACTTT. This sequence encodes CASSPRQGSNLASPLHF. The full variable domain, with the rest looked up from reference TRBV18 and TRBJ1-6, is NAGVMQNPRHLVRRRGQEARLRCSPMKGHSHVYWYRQLPEEGLKFMVYLQKENIIDESGMPKERFSAEFPKEGPSILRIQQVVRGDSAAYFCASSPRQGSNLASPLHFGNGTRLTVT.

V usage is TRBV7-9 and J usage is TRBJ2-1, with a tentative D call TRBD2 (6 bases). This CDR3 has 17 residues. Germline assignment: CDR1 SEHNR and CDR2 FQNEAQ (reference sequence). V dropped 5 bases and J dropped 3 bases, with 20 bases sitting between them. CDR3 nucleotide sequence: TGTGCCAGCAGCCCCCGTCGGACTACTCTCAACTACAATGAGCAGTTCTTC. Translating it yields CASSPRRTTLNYNEQFF.

This chain links TRBV12-5 with TRBJ1-3; D gene ambiguous. Looked up from germline, CDR1 is LGHNT and CDR2 is FRNRAP. The CDR3 runs 15 residues. V lost 0 bases, J lost 0 bases, and 6 bases lay in between. This chain's CDR3 is CASGLVTASGNTIYF. The CDR3, as DNA: TGTGCTAGTGGTTTGGTCACAGCCTCTGGAAACACCATATATTTT. The full variable domain, with the rest looked up from reference TRBV12-5 and TRBJ1-3, is DARVTQTPRHKVTEMGQEVTMRCQPILGHNTVFWYRQTMMQGLELLAYFRNRAPLDDSGMPKDRFSAEMPDATLATLKIQPSEPRDSAVYFCASGLVTASGNTIYFGEGSWLTVV.

This clone was detected once. V is TRBV4-2 and J is TRBJ1-5; D is perhaps TRBD1 (5 bases). The length of the CDR3 is 15 residues. Trimming took off 2 bases at V and 7 bases at J, with 15 bases between the two ends. CDR1 is LGHNA, CDR2 YNFKEQ, per germline. CDR3 region: CASSQKVGVGQPQHF. In DNA, the CDR3 is TGTGCCAGCAGCCAAAAGGTAGGGGTAGGACAGCCCCAGCATTTT.

This sequence joins TRBV15 and TRBJ1-5, with 7 bases aligning to TRBD1. Germline trimming cut 1 base from V and 4 bases from J; bases unmatched to any gene: 7. This CDR3 region has 16 residues. The germline gives CDR1 LNHNV, CDR2 YYDKDF (reference sequence). The CDR3 region is CATSRVGGQANQPQHF. The CDR3 region has the DNA TGTGCCACCAGCAGAGTTGGCGGACAGGCTAATCAGCCCCAGCATTTT.

The V and J genes are TRBV4-3 and TRBJ1-1, with 9 bases that match TRBD1. Germline V gene lookup returns CDR1 LGHNA and CDR2 YSLEER. CDR3 length: 16 residues. The trim removed 0 bases at V and 9 bases at J, leaving 11 bases unmatched. In DNA form, the CDR3 reads TGCGCCAGCAGCCAAGATACGGGACAGGGCTCGATTAAAGCTTTCTTT. Protein: CASSQDTGQGSIKAFF.

The DNA for the CDR3 is TGTGCCAGCAGCTTTTTGACTAGCGTGGGCTCTGGGGCCAACGTCCTGACTTTC. Translation: CASSFLTSVGSGANVLTF. The gene calls are TRBV13 and TRBJ2-6; 8 positions match TRBD2. After removal of 3 bases from V and 0 bases from J, the junction contained 7 bases not matched to a gene. The V gene's germline CDR1 is PRHDT and CDR2 FYEKMQ (reference sequence). This CDR3 comprises 18 residues.

V gene TRBV19 combines with J gene TRBJ1-3, with unresolved D. Trimming took 5 bases from V and 0 from J, leaving 11 bases between them. The CDR3 runs 15 residues. The germline V gene has CDR1 LNHDA and CDR2 SQIVND (reference sequence). CDR3 in amino acids: CASSSTGSSGNTIYF. The CDR3 DNA is TGTGCCAGTAGTTCCACGGGGTCCTCTGGAAACACCATATATTTT.

The V call is TRBV29-1, the J call TRBJ1-5; TRBD1 agrees at 9 bases. The CDR3 extends over 13 amino acids. The germline V gene has CDR1 SQVTM and CDR2 ANQGSEA. V shed 6 bases, J shed 6 bases, and the junction held 6 bases outside the gene matches. CDR3 in DNA: TGCAGCGTGGGACAGGGCGGGGGTCAGCCCCAGCATTTT. Protein product: CSVGQGGGQPQHF.

The rearrangement links TRBV28 to TRBJ2-1; unclear D gene. The CDR3 is 13 amino acids. The V and J ends lost 4 bases and 9 bases respectively, with 13 bases between them. Germline V gene lookup returns CDR1 MDHEN and CDR2 SYDVKM. The CDR3 DNA sequence: TGTGCCAGCAGTTCGCCCAATACGGTTGAGCAGTTCTTC. Translating gives CASSSPNTVEQFF.

The CDR3 reads CASQELIRAGNTIYF. DNA of the CDR3: TGTGCCAGTCAAGAGCTTATTCGAGCAGGAAACACCATATATTTT. The chain links TRBV2 to TRBJ1-3; D is unclear. The CDR3 covers 15 residues. Germline V gene data show CDR1 as SNHLY and CDR2 as FYNNEI. Trimming cost V 9 bases and J 4 bases, with 19 bases left between them. Complete variable domain (other parts from reference TRBV2 and TRBJ1-3): EPEVTQTPSHQVTQMGQEVILRCVPISNHLYFYWYRQILGQKVEFLVSFYNNEISEKSEIFDDQFSVERPDGSNFTLKIRSTKLEDSAMYFCASQELIRAGNTIYFGEGSWLTVV.

The gene calls are TRBV5-8 and TRBJ1-5; 9 nucleotides agree with TRBD1. Unmatched junction bases numbered 10, after V lost 2 bases and J lost 4 bases. This CDR3 contains 17 residues. The germline gives CDR1 SGHTS, CDR2 YDEGEE. The CDR3: CASSLRAGTGRNQPQHF. The DNA of the CDR3 is TGTGCCAGCAGCTTAAGGGCCGGGACAGGGAGGAATCAGCCCCAGCATTTT.

This chain uses TRBV7-9 with TRBJ2-5; 12 nucleotides match TRBD2. Germline V gene lookup returns CDR1 SEHNR and CDR2 FQNEAQ (reference sequence). V was pared by 2 bases and J by 4 bases, with 5 bases of the junction left unmatched. The CDR3 is 16 residues long. As DNA, the CDR3 is TGTGCCAGCAGCTTAATGACTAGCGGGAGATCAGAGACCCAGTACTTC. Translation gives CASSLMTSGRSETQYF.

The J gene is TRBJ1-6, the V gene TRBV5-1; unclear D gene. V lost 0 bases, J lost 8 bases, and 12 bases lay in between. CDR3 length: 15 residues. Germline V lookup: CDR1 SGHRS, CDR2 YFSETQ. This CDR3 reads CASSLEGRRDSPLHF. The CDR3 DNA follows: TGCGCCAGCAGCTTGGAAGGCAGGCGGGATTCACCCCTCCACTTT.

Sample share makes this clone medium-sized (0.01 to 0.1%). The V and J genes are TRBV6-4 and TRBJ2-3; 11 positions agree with TRBD2. The CDR3 has 15 amino acids. Germline CDR1 MRHNA, CDR2 SNTAGT. The J segment lost 2 bases and the V segment lost 3 bases, leaving 1 base of the junction unmatched. Here the CDR3 reads CASSDSGRATDTQYF. Here the CDR3 DNA reads TGTGCCAGCAGTGATAGCGGGAGGGCCACAGATACGCAGTATTTT.

The V and J genes are TRBV6-5 and TRBJ2-1, with TRBD1 matching 7 bases. CDR3 length: 14 amino acids. CDR1 is MNHEY and CDR2 is SVGAGI in the germline V gene. J gave up 6 bases and V 2 bases, and 4 bases lay outside the gene matches. CDR3 in amino acids: CASSYRQGSNEQFF. CDR3 bases: TGTGCCAGCAGTTACCGACAGGGTTCCAATGAGCAGTTCTTC.

The CDR3 DNA reads TGTGCCAGCAGCTCACAGGGGGCTGAAGATACGCAGTATTTT. Amino acids: CASSSQGAEDTQYF. This rearrangement joins TRBV7-8 to TRBJ2-3, with 9 bases matching TRBD1. The CDR3 is made up of 14 amino acids. V dropped 4 bases and J dropped 5; count of bases not matched to a gene: 4. The germline V gene has CDR1 SGHVS and CDR2 FQNEAQ. The variable domain in full, completed from reference TRBV7-8 and TRBJ2-3, reads GAGVSQSPRYKVAKRGQDVALRCDPISGHVSLFWYQQALGQGPEFLTYFQNEAQLDKSGLPSDRFFAERPEGSVSTLKIQRTQQEDSAVYLCASSSQGAEDTQYFGPGTRLTVL.

The chain recombines TRBV6-5 with TRBJ2-1; possibly TRBD2 for D (5 bases). Germline V gene sequence: CDR1 MNHEY, CDR2 SVGAGI. V lost 8 bases to trimming and J lost 10 bases, with 9 bases between them. The CDR3 sequence is 10 residues long. The CDR3 DNA reads as TGTGCCAGCGGGAGCCTGGAGCAGTTCTTC. Translating it yields CASGSLEQFF.

The chain recombines TRBV28 with TRBJ2-1; 9 bases agree with TRBD1. Germline trimming cut 4 bases from V and 5 bases from J; bases unmatched to any gene: 9. CDR1 is MDHEN, CDR2 SYDVKM, per germline. The CDR3 is 16 residues long. CDR3 protein: CASSSVRDRAHNEQFF. CDR3 in DNA: TGTGCCAGCAGTTCTGTCCGGGACAGGGCTCACAATGAGCAGTTCTTC.